Listed here are 19 T cell receptor beta chains from one sample, sequenced in a study of patients and donors after allogeneic stem cell transplantation. A single record per CDR3 protein comes from TCRdb applying MiXCR to the RT-PCR reads. The sample includes 70,000 to 85,000 distinct CDR3 sequences, 26% of them seen just once. Material for sequencing was blood, either unsorted or a sorted T cell fraction (not recorded which). These receptors all come from a human donor who was either an allogeneic HSCT recipient or a stem cell or donor lymphocyte infusion donor (not recorded which). It is not recorded whose cells these are; they may come from a transplant donor.

This clonotype was observed a handful of times. This rearrangement joins TRBV27 to TRBJ2-7, with no clear D. V was pared by 7 bases and J by 2 bases, with 9 bases between. This CDR3 is built from 12 residues. Germline assignment: CDR1 MNHEY and CDR2 SMNVEV (reference sequence). CDR3 in amino acids: CASKGDPYEQYF. CDR3 DNA sequence: TGTGCCAGCAAGGGTGACCCCTACGAGCAGTACTTC.

This chain connects TRBV24-1 to TRBJ2-3; D is ambiguous. Germline V CDR1 and CDR2: KGHDR, SFDVKD. The CDR3 consists of 18 residues. The ends were cut back, 0 bases at V and 2 bases at J, with 17 bases in the middle. CDR3 in amino acids: CATSDLDSTTEYTDTQYF. As DNA, the CDR3 is TGTGCCACCAGTGATTTGGACTCCACCACAGAATACACAGATACGCAGTATTTT.

This clonotype was detected only a few times. The chain carries TRBV6-5 and TRBJ1-3; 7 bases fit TRBD1. This CDR3 has 14 amino acids. Trimming cost V 2 bases and J 4 bases; bases outside gene matches: 2. In germline, CDR1 is MNHEY, CDR2 SVGAGI. The CDR3 DNA sequence: TGTGCCAGCAGTTACACAGGGGCAGGAAACACCATATATTTT. Translated: CASSYTGAGNTIYF.

The rearrangement joins TRBV9 to TRBJ2-6; a weak D match, TRBD1 (5 bases). The CDR3 consists of 18 residues. In germline, CDR1 is SGDLS, CDR2 YYNGEE. Trimming removed 0 bases from V and 0 bases from J, with 13 bases in between. CDR3 region: CASSVGDRLSSGANVLTF. The CDR3 bases are TGTGCCAGCAGCGTAGGAGACAGATTAAGCTCTGGGGCCAACGTCCTGACTTTC.

This chain connects TRBV12-3 or TRBV12-4 to TRBJ2-5, with no clear D. The CDR3 length is 17 residues. Trimming took 6 bases from V and 2 from J, leaving 22 bases between them. In nucleotides, the CDR3 is TGTGCCAGCAGACCTAGGCCGGGTATAGTTGGGCAAGAGACCCAGTACTTC. It yields the protein CASRPRPGIVGQETQYF.

CDR3 protein: CASSLIGLGDTEAFF. The CDR3 nucleotides read TGTGCCAGCAGTTTAATTGGATTGGGGGACACTGAAGCTTTCTTT. The genes are TRBV12-3 or TRBV12-4 and TRBJ1-1, with D perhaps TRBD1 (5 bases). The V end was cut by 2 bases, the J end by 3 bases, with 13 bases between. This CDR3 spans 15 amino acids.

This clonotype was detected a few times. CDR3 loop: CASSLVMSLVRETQYF. In DNA, the CDR3 is TGTGCCAGCAGCTTAGTTATGTCGCTAGTCCGAGAGACCCAGTACTTC. The chain recombines TRBV7-8 with TRBJ2-5, with D uncertain. Looked up from germline, CDR1 is SGHVS and CDR2 is FQNEAQ. The CDR3 has 16 residues. Trimming cost V 1 base and J 4 bases, with 16 bases left between them.

The rearrangement uses TRBV28 and TRBJ2-2; no reliable D call. Germline V CDR1 and CDR2: MDHEN, SYDVKM. Between the trimmed V and J ends, which lost 2 bases and 2 bases, there was a span of 15 bases. This CDR3 has 17 amino acids. In DNA, the CDR3 is TGTGCCAGCAGTTTACTAGGGCTTACGGTAAACACCGGGGAGCTGTTTTTT. This gives the protein CASSLLGLTVNTGELFF.

The rearrangement uses TRBV7-2 and TRBJ1-3; D unresolved. V was clipped by 1 base and J by 1 base, with 5 bases between them. CDR1 SGHTA and CDR2 FQGNSA come from the germline V gene. The CDR3 spans 14 residues. CDR3 protein: CASSLGRSGNTIYF. In DNA, the CDR3 is TGTGCCAGCAGCTTAGGCAGATCTGGAAACACCATATATTTT.

The J gene is TRBJ2-1, the V gene TRBV20-1, with D possibly TRBD2 on 6 matching bases. This CDR3 region has 14 residues. CDR1 is DFQATT, CDR2 SNEGSKA, per germline (reference sequence). Trimming shortened V by 3 bases and J by 4 bases, and 13 bases separated the two germline ends. DNA of the CDR3: TGCAGTGCTAGTAAGGAGGGCGCGTACAATGAGCAGTTCTTC. It yields the protein CSASKEGAYNEQFF.

This clonotype was seen more than once but under ten times. The CDR3 bases are TGCGCCAGCAGCTTGTCGACAATGAACACTGAAGCTTTCTTT. Its translation: CASSLSTMNTEAFF. The rearrangement links TRBV5-1 to TRBJ1-1; no firm D call. Germline V gene data show CDR1 as SGHRS and CDR2 as YFSETQ. The CDR3 sequence is 14 residues long. V was pared by 1 base and J by 0 bases, with 7 bases between.

In this sample, this clonotype turned up a few times. V is TRBV3-1 and J is TRBJ2-7, with TRBD1 matching over 7 bases. Trimming removed 1 base from V and 5 bases from J; junction bases left unmatched: 14. CDR1 is LGHDT, CDR2 YNNKEL, per germline (reference sequence). This CDR3 is 17 amino acids long. The CDR3 coding sequence is TGTGCCAGCAGCCAAGTATGGGCTGCAGGGGGAAGAGACGAGCAGTACTTC. Protein product: CASSQVWAAGGRDEQYF.

V and J are TRBV9 and TRBJ2-7; D is undetermined. Trimming pared 0 bases from V and 0 bases from J, leaving 10 bases between. The CDR3 loop spans 15 amino acids. CDR1 and CDR2 (germline): SGDLS, YYNGEE. CDR3 DNA sequence: TGTGCCAGCAGCGTAGCTGCGGAAAGCTCCTACGAGCAGTACTTC. The encoded protein is CASSVAAESSYEQYF.

This clonotype was found a few times. The chain links TRBV7-3 to TRBJ1-1, with a tentative D call TRBD1 (5 bases). This CDR3 is built from 15 residues. Trimming cost V 4 bases and J 5 bases, with 17 bases left between them. Germline CDR1 SGHTA, CDR2 FQGTGA. In DNA, the CDR3 is TGTGCCAGCAGCTCTTCTCCAGGGTTGGGGACTGAAGCTTTCTTT. Translation: CASSSSPGLGTEAFF.

This CDR3 reads CASSFGQPYEQYF. The CDR3 nucleotides read TGCGCCAGCAGCTTCGGACAGCCCTACGAGCAGTACTTC. This chain links TRBV5-1 with TRBJ2-7; TRBD1 might be the D (6 bases). CDR1 is SGHRS and CDR2 is YFSETQ in the germline V gene. Trimming took 2 bases from V and 2 from J, leaving 8 bases between them. There are 13 residues in the CDR3.

The V gene is TRBV7-9, the J gene TRBJ2-4; D ambiguous. The CDR3 consists of 17 residues. V was trimmed by 5 bases and J by 0 bases, leaving 17 bases between them. Germline V gene sequence: CDR1 SEHNR, CDR2 FQNEAQ (reference sequence). The CDR3 here is CASSPRLPILAKNIQYF. CDR3 nucleotide sequence: TGTGCCAGCAGCCCCCGGCTGCCAATTCTAGCCAAAAACATTCAGTACTTC.

This clonotype was seen more than once but under ten times. This chain connects TRBV11-1 to TRBJ1-2; 7 positions match TRBD1. The CDR3 covers 14 residues. Trimming removed 5 bases from V and 6 bases from J; junction bases left unmatched: 9. Germline assignment: CDR1 SGHAT and CDR2 FQDESV (reference sequence). The DNA for the CDR3 is TGTGCCAGCAGCAGACAGGGCCTAAGGGATGGCTACACCTTC. It encodes CASSRQGLRDGYTF.

This chain joins TRBV24-1 and TRBJ2-5; D is possibly TRBD1 (6 bases). The CDR3 spans 17 residues. Looked up from germline, CDR1 is KGHDR and CDR2 is SFDVKD. Trimming stripped 2 bases from V and 0 bases from J, with 15 bases between. CDR3 bases: TGTGCCACCAGTGATTCCCCTAGACAGGCGTACCAAGAGACCCAGTACTTC. Protein: CATSDSPRQAYQETQYF.

The chain recombines TRBV6-2 or TRBV6-3 with TRBJ2-2; 10 nucleotides agree with TRBD2. This CDR3 is built from 15 residues. The germline CDR1 and CDR2 sequences are MNHEY and SVGEGT. V trimming: 6 bases; J trimming: 5 bases; junction bases outside the gene matches: 6. This CDR3 is CASRPSGRGTGELFF. The CDR3 DNA reads TGTGCCAGCAGACCCAGCGGGAGGGGGACCGGGGAGCTGTTTTTT.